This TCR beta chain was sequenced for a study of human T cells and chemical hapten exposure. Turning to the study itself: Patches with 0.01% DPC went on the upper back, and the tests were read at 6 days.

Indicated time point: pre-sensitization, week 0. The treatment was: therapeutic diphenylcyclopropenone sensitization with weekly scalp DPC. Germline values: CDR1 SGHRS, CDR2 YFSETQ. Trimming left V 2 bases short and J 2 bases short, with 9 bases between. This CDR3 comprises 14 residues. TCRdb reprocessed the RACE reads with MiXCR, giving one entry per CDR3 protein. The data show around 300,000 distinct CDR3 sequences, around 7% seen once. The chain employs TRBV5-1 and TRBJ2-3; D might be TRBD2 (6 bases). This sample comprised whole blood, obtained in connection with sensitization to the hapten diphenylcyclopropenone (DPC). This receptor was taken from a man between 18 and 35 years old with alopecia areata. Some clones in this sample may be carry-over from other donors' samples. CDR3 amino acids: CASSFRGNTDTQYF. The CDR3 DNA reads TGCGCCAGCAGCTTTCGCGGGAACACAGATACGCAGTATTTT. Looking up the rest from reference TRBV5-1 and TRBJ2-3 gives the full variable domain: KAGVTQTPRYLIKTRGQQVTLSCSPISGHRSVSWYQQTPGQGLQFLFEYFSETQRNKGNFPGRFSGRQFSNSRSEMNVSTLELGDSALYLCASSFRGNTDTQYFGPGTRLTVL.